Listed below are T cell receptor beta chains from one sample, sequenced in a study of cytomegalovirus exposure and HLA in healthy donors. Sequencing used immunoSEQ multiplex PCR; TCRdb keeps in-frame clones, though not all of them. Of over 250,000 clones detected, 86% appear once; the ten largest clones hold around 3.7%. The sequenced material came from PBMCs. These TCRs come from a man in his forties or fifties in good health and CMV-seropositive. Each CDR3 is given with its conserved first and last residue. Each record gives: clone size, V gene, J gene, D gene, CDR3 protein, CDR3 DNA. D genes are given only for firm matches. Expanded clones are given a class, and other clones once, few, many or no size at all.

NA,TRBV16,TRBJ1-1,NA,CASSHIAGRFGTEAFF,TGTGCCAGCAGCCATATCGCGGGCAGATTTGGCACTGAAGCTTTCTTT
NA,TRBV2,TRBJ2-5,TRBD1,CASSAGTAKGETQYF,TGTGCCAGCAGTGCCGGGACAGCCAAAGGAGAGACCCAGTACTTC
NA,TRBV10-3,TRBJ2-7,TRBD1,CASSYGFTGTAFYEQYF,TGTGCCAGCAGTTACGGATTTACCGGGACAGCCTTCTACGAGCAGTACTTC
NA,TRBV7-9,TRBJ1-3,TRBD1,CSSSSGAGGPGNTIYF,TGTTCCAGCAGCTCCGGGGCAGGGGGCCCTGGAAACACCATATATTTT
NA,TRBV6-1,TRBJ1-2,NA,CATYLQDRYTF,TGTGCCACCTACCTACAGGACCGCTACACCTTC
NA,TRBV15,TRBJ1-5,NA,CATSRDSAQPQHF,TGTGCCACCAGCAGAGATAGCGCCCAGCCCCAGCATTTT
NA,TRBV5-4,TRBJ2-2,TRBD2,CASSSWGLANTGELFF,TGTGCCAGCAGCTCTTGGGGACTAGCGAACACCGGGGAGCTGTTTTTT
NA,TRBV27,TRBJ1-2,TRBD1,CASSLWTGAYGYTF,TGTGCCAGCAGTTTGTGGACAGGAGCCTATGGCTACACCTTC
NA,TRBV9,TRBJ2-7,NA,CASSANREINEQYF,TGTGCCAGCAGCGCGAACAGGGAAATCAACGAGCAGTACTTC
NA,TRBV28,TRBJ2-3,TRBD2,CASSAKRLAGLTDTQYF,TGTGCCAGCAGTGCCAAACGACTAGCGGGACTCACAGATACGCAGTATTTT
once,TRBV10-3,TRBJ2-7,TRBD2,CAISEWTSGRSYEQYF,TGTGCCATCAGTGAGTGGACTAGCGGAAGATCCTACGAGCAGTACTTC
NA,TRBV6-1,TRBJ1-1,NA,CASTTSGRVTEAFF,TGTGCCAGCACCACCTCCGGCAGGGTAACTGAAGCTTTCTTT
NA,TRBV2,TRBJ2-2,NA,CASTPDTGELFF,TGTGCCAGCACCCCGGACACCGGGGAGCTGTTTTTT
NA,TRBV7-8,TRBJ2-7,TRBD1,CASSLAGQGYYEQYF,TGTGCCAGCAGCTTAGCGGGACAGGGATACTACGAGCAGTACTTC
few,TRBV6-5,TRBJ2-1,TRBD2,CASSYPGGGLNEQFF,TGTGCCAGCAGTTACCCGGGAGGCGGACTCAATGAGCAGTTCTTC
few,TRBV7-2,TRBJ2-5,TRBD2,CASSPSGVKETQYF,TGTGCCAGCAGCCCTAGCGGGGTGAAAGAGACCCAGTACTTC
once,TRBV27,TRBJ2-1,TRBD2,CASSLTLGLAAKSSYNEQFF,TGTGCCAGCAGTTTAACGTTGGGACTAGCGGCCAAGAGCTCCTACAATGAGCAGTTCTTC
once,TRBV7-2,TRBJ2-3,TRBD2,CASSPFVAGGGTDTQYF,TGTGCCAGCAGCCCGTTCGTAGCGGGAGGTGGCACAGATACGCAGTATTTT
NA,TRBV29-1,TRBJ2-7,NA,CSGGKGAYEQYF,TGCAGCGGGGGAAAGGGGGCCTACGAGCAGTACTTC
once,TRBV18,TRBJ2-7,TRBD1,CASSPLRDSSYEQYF,TGTGCCAGCTCTCCCCTCCGGGACAGCTCCTACGAGCAGTACTTC
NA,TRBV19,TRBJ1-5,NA,CASSIIVRGNSNQPQHF,TGTGCCAGTAGTATAATTGTACGGGGGAATAGCAATCAGCCCCAGCATTTT
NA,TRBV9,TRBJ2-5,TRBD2,CASSVAGTSGTGSEGETQYF,TGTGCCAGCAGCGTCGCCGGGACTAGCGGGACCGGATCGGAGGGGGAGACCCAGTACTTC
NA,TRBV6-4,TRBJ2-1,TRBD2,CASSRIAGGYNEQFF,TGTGCCAGCAGTCGGATAGCGGGAGGGTACAATGAGCAGTTCTTC
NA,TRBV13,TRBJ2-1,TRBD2,CASSLLTRTSGRMNEQFF,TGTGCCAGCAGCCTACTGACGAGGACTAGCGGGAGAATGAATGAGCAGTTCTTC